A single sample is the source of the 3 T cell receptor beta chains below, sequenced in a study of T cell responses to AZD1222 COVID-19 vaccine. This table comes from immunoSEQ multiplex PCR, and its TCRdb copy is limited to in-frame clones, with some not included. The sample carries about 60,000 clones, 65% to 90% recorded once. Here the sequenced sample was peripheral blood, taken on day 0 of AZD1222 vaccination. These TCRs come from an adult in good health.

In its sample, this clone was seen once. The rearrangement links TRBV4-2 to TRBJ1-5, with D possibly matching TRBD1 (5 bases). CDR3 size: 15 residues. Trimming cost V 0 bases and J 7 bases, with 13 bases left between them. The germline gives CDR1 LGHNA, CDR2 YNFKEQ. The CDR3 spells CASSQDLRGRQPQHF. In nucleotides, the CDR3 is TGTGCCAGCAGCCAAGATTTAAGGGGTCGGCAGCCCCAGCATTTT.

The chain uses TRBV7-6 and TRBJ2-5; tentatively, D is TRBD1 or TRBD2 (6 bases each). The length of the CDR3 is 16 residues. The germline gives CDR1 SGHVS, CDR2 FNYEAQ. Trimming shortened V by 4 bases and J by 2 bases, and 17 bases separated the two germline ends. The CDR3 nucleotides are TGTGCCAGCAGCTCGACGACTAGAGGGGGGCAAGAGACCCAGTACTTC. Protein product: CASSSTTRGGQETQYF.

The genes are TRBV19 and TRBJ2-1, with D perhaps matching TRBD1 or TRBD2 (5 bases each). Germline-derived CDR1 and CDR2 are LNHDA and SQIVND (reference sequence). V lost 10 bases, J lost 4 bases, and 14 bases lay in between. CDR3 size: 13 residues. The CDR3 sequence is CATKLGAYNEQFF. DNA for the CDR3: TGTGCCACCAAACTCGGGGCATACAATGAGCAGTTCTTC.